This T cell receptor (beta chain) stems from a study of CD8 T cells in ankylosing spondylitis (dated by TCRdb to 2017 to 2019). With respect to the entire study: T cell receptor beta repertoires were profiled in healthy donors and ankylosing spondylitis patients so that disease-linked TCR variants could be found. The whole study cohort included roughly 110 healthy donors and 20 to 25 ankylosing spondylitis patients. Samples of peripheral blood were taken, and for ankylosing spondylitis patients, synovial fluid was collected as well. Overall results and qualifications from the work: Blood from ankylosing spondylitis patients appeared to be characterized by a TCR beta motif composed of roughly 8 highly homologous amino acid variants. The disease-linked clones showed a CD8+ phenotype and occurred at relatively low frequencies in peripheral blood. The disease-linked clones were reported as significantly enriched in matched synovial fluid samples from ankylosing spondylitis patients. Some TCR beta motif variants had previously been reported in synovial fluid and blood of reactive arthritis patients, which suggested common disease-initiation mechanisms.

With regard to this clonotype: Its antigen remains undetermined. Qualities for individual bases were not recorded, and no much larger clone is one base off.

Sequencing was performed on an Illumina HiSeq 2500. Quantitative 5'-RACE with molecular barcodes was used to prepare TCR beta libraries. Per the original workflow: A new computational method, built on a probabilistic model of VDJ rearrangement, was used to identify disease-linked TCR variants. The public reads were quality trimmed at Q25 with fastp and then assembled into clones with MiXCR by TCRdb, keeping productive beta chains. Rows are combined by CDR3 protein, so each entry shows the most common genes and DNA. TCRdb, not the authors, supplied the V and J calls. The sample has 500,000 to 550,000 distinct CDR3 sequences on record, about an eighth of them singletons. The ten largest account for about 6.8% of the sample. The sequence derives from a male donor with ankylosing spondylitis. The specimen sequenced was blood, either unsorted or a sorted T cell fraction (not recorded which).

The nucleotides are TGCGCCAGCAGAACGGGGGGTCTGGGCACAGATACGCAGTATTTT. Translated, this gives CASRTGGLGTDTQYF. Recombination connected TRBV5-1 to TRBJ2-3; the central 7 bases match TRBD2. V has 5 bases trimmed and J has 1 base trimmed; junction bases matching no gene number 7. The CDR3 holds 15 amino acids from the cysteine to the phenylalanine. The CDR3 DNA has 45 bases and is translated from base 1. CDR1 is given as SGHRS and CDR2 as YFSETQ, both from the germline V gene.